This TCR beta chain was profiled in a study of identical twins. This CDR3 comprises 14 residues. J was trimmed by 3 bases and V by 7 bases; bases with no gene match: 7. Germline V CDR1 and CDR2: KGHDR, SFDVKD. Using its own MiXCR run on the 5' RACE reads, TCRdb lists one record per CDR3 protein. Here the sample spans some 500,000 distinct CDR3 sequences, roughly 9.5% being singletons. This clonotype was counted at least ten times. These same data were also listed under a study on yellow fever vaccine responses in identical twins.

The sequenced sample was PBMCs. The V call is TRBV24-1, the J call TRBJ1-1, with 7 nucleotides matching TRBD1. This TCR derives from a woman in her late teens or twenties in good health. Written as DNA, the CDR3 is TGTGCCACCAGAGAGGGGACAGACTACACTGAAGCTTTCTTT. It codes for CATREGTDYTEAFF.